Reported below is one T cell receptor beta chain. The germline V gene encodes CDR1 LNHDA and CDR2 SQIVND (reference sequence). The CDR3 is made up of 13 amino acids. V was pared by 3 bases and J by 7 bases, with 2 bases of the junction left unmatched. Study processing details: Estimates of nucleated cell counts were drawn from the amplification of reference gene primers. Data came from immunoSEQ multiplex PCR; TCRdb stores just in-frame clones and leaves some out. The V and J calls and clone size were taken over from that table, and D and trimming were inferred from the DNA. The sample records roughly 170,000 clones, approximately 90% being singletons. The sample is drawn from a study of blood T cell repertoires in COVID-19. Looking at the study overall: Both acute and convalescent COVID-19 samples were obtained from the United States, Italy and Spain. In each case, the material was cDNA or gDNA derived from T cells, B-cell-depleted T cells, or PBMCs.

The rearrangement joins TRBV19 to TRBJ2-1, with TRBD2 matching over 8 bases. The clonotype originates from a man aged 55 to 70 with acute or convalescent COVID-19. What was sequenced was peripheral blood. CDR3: CASSMGTRNEQFF. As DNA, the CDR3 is TGTGCCAGTAGTATGGGGACTAGGAATGAGCAGTTCTTC.